This T cell receptor (beta chain) appears in the sequencing data of a study of T cells after yellow fever vaccination. Study-level results: In FACS-sorted repertoires, abundant clonotypes from the bulk population could appear as contaminants.

Germline V gene lookup returns CDR1 SEHNR and CDR2 FQNEAQ (reference sequence). This CDR3 is built from 14 residues. Trimming took 5 bases from V and 3 from J; bases not matched to a gene: 7. 5'RACE template switching produced TCR cDNA carrying a universal primer site and UMIs. TCRdb independently ran MiXCR on the 5' RACE reads; one entry per CDR3 protein. The sample contains about 45,000 distinct CDR3 sequences, about 6.8% of which appear only once. The clonotype comes from a man aged 25-40 years who received the YFV17D yellow fever vaccine. The J gene is TRBJ2-7, the V gene TRBV7-9; 7 bases match TRBD2. The specimen comprised CD8+ T cells not binding an NS4B(214-222) dextramer, sorted from PBMCs, sampled 45 days after the yellow fever booster vaccination. CDR3 sequence (DNA): TGTGCCAGCAGCCCGCCGGCGGGGGTCTACGAGCAGTACTTC. This translates into CASSPPAGVYEQYF.